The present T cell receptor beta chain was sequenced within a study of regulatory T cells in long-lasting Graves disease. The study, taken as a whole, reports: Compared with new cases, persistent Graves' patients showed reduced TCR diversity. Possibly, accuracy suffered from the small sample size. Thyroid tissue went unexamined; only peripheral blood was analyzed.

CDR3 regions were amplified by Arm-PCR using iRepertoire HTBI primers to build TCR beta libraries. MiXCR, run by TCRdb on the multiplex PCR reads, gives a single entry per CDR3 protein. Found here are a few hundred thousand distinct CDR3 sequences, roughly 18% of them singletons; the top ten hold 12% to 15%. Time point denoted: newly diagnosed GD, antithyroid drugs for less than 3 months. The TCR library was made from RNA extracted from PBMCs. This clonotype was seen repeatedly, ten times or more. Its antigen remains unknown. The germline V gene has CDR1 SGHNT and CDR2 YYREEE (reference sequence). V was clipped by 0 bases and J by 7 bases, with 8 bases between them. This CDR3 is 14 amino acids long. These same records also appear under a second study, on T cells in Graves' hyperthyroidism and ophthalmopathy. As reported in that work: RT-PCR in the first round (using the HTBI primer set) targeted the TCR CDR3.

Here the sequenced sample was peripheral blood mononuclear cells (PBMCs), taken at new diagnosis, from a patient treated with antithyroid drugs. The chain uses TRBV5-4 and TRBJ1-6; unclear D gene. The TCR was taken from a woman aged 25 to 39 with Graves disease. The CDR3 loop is CASSLELWNSPLHF. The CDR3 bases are TGTGCCAGCAGCTTGGAGTTGTGGAATTCACCCCTCCACTTT.